The 20 T cell receptor beta chains listed next were all sequenced from one sample in a study of blood T cell repertoires in COVID-19. Sequencing was performed with immunoSEQ multiplex PCR; in TCRdb, only in-frame clones are kept and a portion is missing. The repertoire consists of under 100,000 clones, with about 85% occurring once and the leading ten covering nearly 25%. Sample: peripheral blood. The receptors were sampled from a man older than 75 with active or convalescent COVID-19.

The rearrangement uses TRBV9 and TRBJ1-2; D gene unclear. CDR1 is SGDLS and CDR2 is YYNGEE in the germline V gene. The CDR3 contains 12 residues. Trimming cost V 3 bases and J 8 bases, with 11 bases left between them. The CDR3 region has the DNA TGTGCCAGCAGCGGTACTATCAGCGGCTACACCTTC. This gives the protein CASSGTISGYTF. The full variable domain, with the rest looked up from reference TRBV9 and TRBJ1-2, is DSGVTQTPKHLITATGQRVTLRCSPRSGDLSVYWYQQSLDQGLQFLIQYYNGEERAKGNILERFSAQQFPDLHSELNLSSLELGDSALYFCASSGTISGYTFGSGTRLTVV.

This clone has only one observation. This rearrangement joins TRBV7-9 to TRBJ2-7, with 8 bases identical to TRBD1. CDR1 is SEHNR and CDR2 is FQNEAQ in the germline V gene (reference sequence). This CDR3 region has 15 residues. The V and J ends lost 5 bases and 2 bases, in that order; junction bases with no gene match: 8. In nucleotides, the CDR3 is TGTGCCAGCAGCGGCCACAGGGGGATTACCTACGAGCAGTACTTC. It encodes CASSGHRGITYEQYF.

There are a few counts of this clone. The chain has TRBV7-9 and TRBJ2-7, with no clear D. The CDR3 consists of 13 residues. Germline CDR1 reads SEHNR; CDR2 reads FQNEAQ (reference sequence). V was pared by 4 bases and J by 1 base, with 8 bases between. CDR3 DNA sequence: TGTGCCAGCAGCTCCCTATTGTCCTACGAGCAGTACTTC. Translating gives CASSSLLSYEQYF.

V gene TRBV3-1 (or the pseudogene TRBV3-2) combines with J gene TRBJ2-7; D may be TRBD2 (6 bases). V lost 0 bases and J lost 2, with 11 bases in between. Germline-derived CDR1 and CDR2 are LGHDT and YNNKEL (reference sequence). The CDR3 runs to 15 residues. CDR3 loop: CASSQDGGATYEQYF. The CDR3 DNA is TGTGCCAGCAGCCAAGACGGCGGGGCAACCTACGAGCAGTACTTC.

V is TRBV18 and J is TRBJ1-5; tentatively, D is TRBD1 (5 bases). Germline-derived CDR1 and CDR2 are KGHSH and LQKENI. The CDR3 runs 13 residues. Trimming took off 4 bases at V and 4 bases at J, with 8 bases between the two ends. CDR3 amino acids: CASSLTANQPQHF. The CDR3 DNA reads as TGTGCCAGCTCACTGACAGCTAATCAGCCCCAGCATTTT.

This clone was recorded once. This chain's CDR3 is CASNRAGGYGYTF. In nucleotides, the CDR3 is TGTGCCAGCAACAGGGCGGGGGGCTATGGCTACACCTTC. This chain uses TRBV2 with TRBJ1-2, with D tentatively TRBD1 (6 bases). The CDR3 totals 13 residues. Germline CDR1 is SNHLY and CDR2 is FYNNEI. V was clipped by 7 bases and J by 4 bases, with 13 bases between them.

The chain links TRBV7-2 to TRBJ2-3; the match to TRBD2 covers 7 bases. The CDR3 is made up of 16 amino acids. From germline, CDR1 is SGHTA and CDR2 FQGNSA. The trim removed 6 bases at V and 8 bases at J, leaving 17 bases unmatched. CDR3 DNA: TGTGCCAGCAGTTATAATGGACTAGACCTAAATAGTACGCAGTATTTT. Translated, it gives CASSYNGLDLNSTQYF.

J is TRBJ2-3 and V is TRBV20-1; maybe TRBD1 (5 bases). Between the trimmed V and J ends, which lost 3 bases and 2 bases, there was a span of 15 bases. Germline CDR1 and CDR2: DFQATT and SNEGSKA (reference sequence). This CDR3 contains 15 residues. CDR3: CSASAPRANTDTQYF. In nucleotides, the CDR3 is TGCAGTGCTAGTGCCCCCAGGGCAAACACAGATACGCAGTATTTT.

In this sample, this clone turned up once. For the CDR3, the DNA is TGTGCCAGCAGTCGGGTCTCCTACGAGCAGTACTTC. It codes for CASSRVSYEQYF. The chain combines TRBV7-9 with TRBJ2-7; D remains ambiguous. Germline V gene sequence: CDR1 SEHNR, CDR2 FQNEAQ (reference sequence). This CDR3 is 12 amino acids long. Trimming removed 6 bases at V and 0 bases at J, with 6 bases between.

This chain joins TRBV3-1 (or the pseudogene TRBV3-2) and TRBJ2-5; 15 bases fit TRBD2. There are 17 residues in the CDR3. Germline V CDR1 and CDR2: LGHDT, YNNKEL (reference sequence). The V segment lost 5 bases and the J segment 5 bases; nucleotides outside the gene matches: 9. The chain's CDR3 is CASSTGTSGGTGETQYF. CDR3 nucleotides: TGTGCCAGCAGCACCGGGACTAGCGGGGGGACGGGGGAGACCCAGTACTTC.

This chain connects TRBV5-4 to TRBJ2-7, with D unclear. V lost 1 base, J lost 3 bases, and 8 bases lay in between. The CDR3 totals 13 residues. The germline V gene encodes CDR1 SGHNT and CDR2 YYREEE (reference sequence). The CDR3 nucleotides are TGTGCCAGCAGCTTGACTCCCGACTACGAGCAGTACTTC. Protein product: CASSLTPDYEQYF.

This clone was seen more than once but under ten times. The rearrangement uses TRBV19 and TRBJ1-4; tentatively, D is TRBD1 (6 bases). With 5 bases removed from V and 7 bases from J, the gap between germline ends came to 23 bases. Per the germline V gene, CDR1 is LNHDA and CDR2 is SQIVND (reference sequence). The CDR3 covers 17 residues. In nucleotides, the CDR3 is TGTGCCAGTAGTCCTAGAAACCCCCTTTGGGGGCCTGAAAAACTGTTTTTT. Protein sequence: CASSPRNPLWGPEKLFF.

The chain links TRBV5-1 to TRBJ2-7; D may be TRBD2 (6 bases). The V gene's germline CDR1 is SGHRS and CDR2 YFSETQ. The V and J ends lost 3 bases and 6 bases respectively, with 19 bases between them. This CDR3 is built from 15 residues. The CDR3 DNA reads as TGCGCCAGCAGCTGGGGCGGGACTGGACTCCTCGAGCAGTACTTC. Residues: CASSWGGTGLLEQYF.

The chain combines TRBV10-3 with TRBJ1-6; D is perhaps TRBD1 (5 bases). Germline-derived CDR1 and CDR2 are ENHRY and SYGVKD. The V end lost 7 bases, the J end lost 6 bases, and 19 bases lay between the germline ends. The CDR3 is 16 amino acids. The CDR3 DNA reads TGTGCCATCAACAACCCGGGGGGACGGACTAATTCACCCCTCCACTTT. Residues: CAINNPGGRTNSPLHF.

The gene calls are TRBV28 and TRBJ2-7; possible D gene TRBD2, 5 bases. Germline V gives CDR1 MDHEN, CDR2 SYDVKM. Trimming stripped 2 bases from V and 5 bases from J, with 13 bases between. This CDR3 spans 14 amino acids. In nucleotides, the CDR3 is TGTGCCAGCAGTTTAGACCCCCGGGGTGACGAGCAGTACTTC. Amino acid sequence: CASSLDPRGDEQYF.

This clone has a count of ten or more. The chain recombines TRBV3-1 (or the pseudogene TRBV3-2) with TRBJ2-7, with 8 bases fitting TRBD1. CDR3 length equals 14 residues. The V and J ends lost 4 bases and 2 bases, in that order; junction bases with no gene match: 4. Germline CDR1 LGHDT, CDR2 YNNKEL (reference sequence). CDR3 in amino acids: CASSLQGAPYEQYF. The CDR3 region has the DNA TGTGCCAGCAGCCTTCAGGGGGCCCCCTACGAGCAGTACTTC.

This chain joins TRBV2 and TRBJ1-4, with 10 bases matching TRBD1. J gave up 7 bases and V 6 bases, and 8 bases lay outside the gene matches. The CDR3 has 15 residues. Per the germline V gene, CDR1 is SNHLY and CDR2 is FYNNEI. CDR3 sequence: CASRRDRGFFEKLFF. Here the CDR3 DNA reads TGTGCCAGCAGGAGGGACAGGGGATTTTTTGAAAAACTGTTTTTT.

The J gene is TRBJ1-1, the V gene TRBV30; D is ambiguous. The V and J ends lost 4 bases and 7 bases respectively, with 13 bases between them. This CDR3 comprises 12 residues. Germline CDR1 reads GTSNPN; CDR2 reads SVGIG (reference sequence). As DNA, the CDR3 is TGTGCCTGGATTCCCGGGATCAATGAAGCTTTCTTT. It codes for CAWIPGINEAFF.

The chain carries TRBV19 and TRBJ1-2; D possibly corresponds to TRBD1 (6 bases). From germline, CDR1 is LNHDA and CDR2 SQIVND (reference sequence). The CDR3 covers 14 residues. Between the trimmed V and J ends, which lost 1 base and 5 bases, there was a span of 11 bases. The CDR3, as DNA: TGTGCCAGTAGTATAGGGACAGTCTCTTATGGCTACACCTTC. It is translated as CASSIGTVSYGYTF.

This clone showed up just once. The chain links TRBV6-2 or TRBV6-3 to TRBJ1-5, with TRBD1 as a possible D gene (5 bases). CDR3 length: 14 residues. The germline V gene encodes CDR1 MNHEY and CDR2 SVGEGT. Trimming took off 2 bases at V and 0 bases at J, with 5 bases between the two ends. The CDR3 loop is CASSYDSSNQPQHF. The CDR3 bases are TGTGCCAGCAGTTACGACAGTAGCAATCAGCCCCAGCATTTT.